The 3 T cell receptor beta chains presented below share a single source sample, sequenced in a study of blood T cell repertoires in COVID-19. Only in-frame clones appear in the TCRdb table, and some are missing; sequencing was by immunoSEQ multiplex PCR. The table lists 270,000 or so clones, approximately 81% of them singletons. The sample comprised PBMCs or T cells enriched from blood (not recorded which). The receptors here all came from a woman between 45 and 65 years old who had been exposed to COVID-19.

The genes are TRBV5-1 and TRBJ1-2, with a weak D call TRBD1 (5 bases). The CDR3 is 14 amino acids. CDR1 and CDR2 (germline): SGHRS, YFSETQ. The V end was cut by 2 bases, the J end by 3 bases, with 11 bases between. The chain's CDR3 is CASSFQGVDYGYTF. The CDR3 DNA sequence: TGCGCCAGCAGCTTTCAAGGGGTGGACTATGGCTACACCTTC. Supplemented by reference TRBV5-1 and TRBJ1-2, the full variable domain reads KAGVTQTPRYLIKTRGQQVTLSCSPISGHRSVSWYQQTPGQGLQFLFEYFSETQRNKGNFPGRFSGRQFSNSRSEMNVSTLELGDSALYLCASSFQGVDYGYTFGSGTRLTVV.

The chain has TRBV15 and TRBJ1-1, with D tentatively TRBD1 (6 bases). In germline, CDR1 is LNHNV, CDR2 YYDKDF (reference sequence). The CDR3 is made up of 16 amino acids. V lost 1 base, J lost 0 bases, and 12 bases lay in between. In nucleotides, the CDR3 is TGTGCCACCAGCAGAGGTCGGGCAGGGGTGAACACTGAAGCTTTCTTT. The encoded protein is CATSRGRAGVNTEAFF.

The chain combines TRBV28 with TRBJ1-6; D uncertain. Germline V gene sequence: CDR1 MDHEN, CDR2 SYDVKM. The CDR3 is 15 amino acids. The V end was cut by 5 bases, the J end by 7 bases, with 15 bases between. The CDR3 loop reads CASSRPGRANSPLHF. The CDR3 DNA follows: TGTGCCAGCAGTAGACCGGGAAGAGCGAATTCACCCCTCCACTTT.